One sample yielded the 18 T cell receptor beta chains listed below, sequenced in a study of blood T cells in healthy people across ages. For the second PCR, which ran for about 7 to 11 cycles, a sample-barcoded 5' primer and a J-beta primer mix were used. TCRdb independently ran MiXCR on the 5' RACE reads; one entry per CDR3 protein. The sample consists of about 670,000 distinct CDR3 sequences, over 40% of them appearing once. The source material was blood. The receptor source for this set is a man older than 75 in good health.

This clonotype came up many times. V and J are TRBV10-3 and TRBJ2-7; the match to TRBD2 covers 9 bases. There are 13 residues in the CDR3. With 10 bases clipped from V and 2 bases from J, the junction kept 6 bases outside the gene matches. CDR1 and CDR2 from the germline V gene are ENHRY and SYGVKD. CDR3 amino acids: CATVAGAPYEQYF. The CDR3 DNA reads as TGTGCCACCGTAGCGGGGGCCCCCTACGAGCAGTACTTC.

V and J are TRBV12-3 or TRBV12-4 and TRBJ1-4; no clear D gene. Trimming left V 3 bases short and J 0 bases short, with 5 bases between. CDR3 length: 14 residues. CDR3 loop: CASSFSSTNEKLFF. CDR3 bases: TGTGCCAGCAGTTTTAGTTCAACTAATGAAAAACTGTTTTTT.

V and J are TRBV7-2 and TRBJ2-5; 10 bases map to TRBD2. The CDR3 is 13 amino acids. V gave up 7 bases and J gave up 7 bases; unmatched junction bases: 6. CDR1 SGHTA and CDR2 FQGNSA come from the germline V gene. CDR3 DNA sequence: TGTGCCAGCATACTAGCGGGGTTAGGGACCCAGTACTTC. This translates into CASILAGLGTQYF. The variable domain in full, with the rest retrieved from reference TRBV7-2 and TRBJ2-5, is GAGVSQSPSNKVTEKGKDVELRCDPISGHTALYWYRQSLGQGLEFLIYFQGNSAPDKSGLPSDRFSAERTGGSVSTLTIQRTQQEDSAVYLCASILAGLGTQYFGPGTRLLVL.

The chain uses TRBV4-1 and TRBJ1-5; unclear D gene. The CDR3 has 17 residues. Trimming pared 4 bases from V and 3 bases from J, leaving 19 bases between. The germline CDR1 and CDR2 sequences are MGHRA and YSYEKL. The CDR3 DNA reads TGCGCCAGCAGCCCCGTCGACATGGGGTTTTCCAATCAGCCCCAGCATTTT. This translates into CASSPVDMGFSNQPQHF.

Concerning this clonotype itself: One base away lies a much larger clone, so this may be a sequencing read error. The chain has TRBV10-2 and TRBJ2-5; 8 nucleotides line up with TRBD2. CDR1 and CDR2 (germline): WSHSY, SAAADI. The CDR3 sequence is 16 residues long. V was clipped by 0 bases and J by 2 bases; unmatched bases: 5. The CDR3 bases are TGCGCCAGCAGTGAGTCGGTAGCGGGGCGACAAGAGACCCAGTACTTC. Translated: CASSESVAGRQETQYF.

CDR3 in amino acids: CASSDLESRETQYF. DNA for the CDR3: TGTGCCAGCAGTGACTTGGAGAGCCGAGAGACCCAGTACTTC. The chain links TRBV6-6 to TRBJ2-7; D is unresolved. The end of the DNA fits TRBJ2-5 better, so the J call may be wrong. From germline, CDR1 is MNHNY and CDR2 SVGAGI (reference sequence). The length of the CDR3 is 14 residues.

The chain uses TRBV6-1 and TRBJ1-5, with no clear D. V was pared by 5 bases and J by 0 bases, with 11 bases between. The germline V gene encodes CDR1 MNHNS and CDR2 SASEGT. The CDR3 contains 15 residues. Here the CDR3 DNA reads TGTGCCAGCAGTCCTACACGGACTAGCAATCAGCCCCAGCATTTT. This codes for CASSPTRTSNQPQHF.

This clonotype was found a few times. The rearrangement uses TRBV20-1 and TRBJ2-3, with 12 positions matching TRBD2. Germline CDR1 is DFQATT and CDR2 is SNEGSKA (reference sequence). The V gene end was trimmed by 6 bases and the J gene end by 7 bases; junction bases not matched to a gene: 5. The CDR3 length is 13 residues. CDR3 protein: CSARTSGDYTQYF. The DNA for the CDR3 is TGCAGTGCCCGGACTAGCGGGGACTATACGCAGTATTTT.

The genes are TRBV12-5 and TRBJ2-1, with D unresolved. Trimming shortened V by 0 bases and J by 7 bases, and 10 bases separated the two germline ends. This CDR3 spans 14 amino acids. Germline V gene sequence: CDR1 LGHNT, CDR2 FRNRAP. For the CDR3, the DNA is TGTGCTAGTGGTTTGGTACCTGGTTCGAATGAGCAGTTCTTC. It translates to CASGLVPGSNEQFF.

This clonotype was detected a few times. This rearrangement joins TRBV30 to TRBJ2-5, with D possibly matching TRBD1 (6 bases). Germline CDR1 reads GTSNPN; CDR2 reads SVGIG (reference sequence). V was trimmed by 4 bases and J by 5 bases, leaving 14 bases between them. This CDR3 is built from 13 residues. CDR3 residues: CAWKTQGYETQYF. CDR3 nucleotides: TGTGCCTGGAAAACACAGGGATACGAGACCCAGTACTTC. Variable domain in full (rest from reference TRBV30 and TRBJ2-5): SQTIHQWPATLVQPVGSPLSLECTVEGTSNPNLYWYRQAAGRGLQLLFYSVGIGQISSEVPQNLSASRPQDRQFILSSKKLLLSDSGFYLCAWKTQGYETQYFGPGTRLLVL.

V gene TRBV6-2 or TRBV6-3 combines with J gene TRBJ1-1, with D unclear. The CDR3 extends over 14 amino acids. Per the germline V gene, CDR1 is MNHEY and CDR2 is SVGEGT. V gave up 6 bases and J gave up 2 bases, with 13 bases separating them. In nucleotides, the CDR3 is TGTGCCAGCAGCTTACAACTGTTTAACACTGAAGCTTTCTTT. It yields the protein CASSLQLFNTEAFF.

This clonotype occurred once. This chain joins TRBV6-1 and TRBJ2-3; 12 bases fit TRBD2. This CDR3 has 17 amino acids. Germline V lookup: CDR1 MNHNS, CDR2 SASEGT. V lost 5 bases, J lost 0 bases, and 6 bases stayed unmatched. In DNA, the CDR3 is TGTGCCAGCAGTATTGGACTAGCGGGAACTAGCACAGATACGCAGTATTTT. This encodes CASSIGLAGTSTDTQYF.

CDR3 sequence: CASSTMVFGTSTDTQYF. CDR3 nucleotides: TGCGCCAGCAGCACGATGGTCTTCGGGACTAGCACAGATACGCAGTATTTT. The V and J genes are TRBV5-1 and TRBJ2-3, with a possible D match to TRBD2 (6 bases). The CDR3 is 17 amino acids. Germline CDR1 and CDR2: SGHRS and YFSETQ. With 4 bases removed from V and 0 bases from J, the gap between germline ends came to 18 bases.

CDR3 sequence (DNA): TGCAGTGCTTCCTCGGGGGGTTCGAGAGAAAAACTGTTTTTT. The encoded protein is CSASSGGSREKLFF. The genes are TRBV20-1 and TRBJ1-4, with D perhaps TRBD1 (5 bases). The CDR3 is 14 amino acids. Germline CDR1 DFQATT, CDR2 SNEGSKA (reference sequence). Trimming took 5 bases from V and 8 from J, leaving 18 bases between them.

This clonotype was recorded many times. The gene calls are TRBV7-2 and TRBJ2-5, with D possibly being TRBD1 or TRBD2 (5 bases each). The CDR3 runs to 18 residues. Germline CDR1 reads SGHTA; CDR2 reads FQGNSA. V was cut by 1 base and J by 6 bases, with 24 bases left in between. CDR3 residues: CASSLGGMASLVGKTQYF. The CDR3 DNA reads as TGTGCCAGCAGCTTAGGGGGGATGGCTAGCTTAGTAGGCAAGACCCAGTACTTC.

The sample holds a few counts of this clonotype. This chain links TRBV6-2 or TRBV6-3 with TRBJ1-5; D not certain. Trimming pared 2 bases from V and 3 bases from J, leaving 14 bases between. Germline lookup yields CDR1 MNHEY and CDR2 SVGEGT. The CDR3 consists of 16 residues. In DNA, the CDR3 is TGTGCCAGCAGTTACCTCTCGAGGCTCACCAATCAGCCCCAGCATTTT. Translation gives CASSYLSRLTNQPQHF.

The gene calls are TRBV28 and TRBJ2-7; weak D call: TRBD2 (6 bases). CDR3 length: 16 amino acids. The V gene's germline CDR1 is MDHEN and CDR2 SYDVKM. The V and J ends lost 5 bases and 1 base respectively, with 18 bases between them. The CDR3 spells CASSPPRTTTSYEQYF. As DNA, the CDR3 is TGTGCCAGCAGTCCACCCCGGACTACTACGTCCTACGAGCAGTACTTC.

The chain employs TRBV5-1 and TRBJ2-1; 11 bases map to TRBD1. The CDR3 loop spans 16 amino acids. Germline V gives CDR1 SGHRS, CDR2 YFSETQ. V trimming: 1 base; J trimming: 8 bases; junction bases outside the gene matches: 8. The chain's CDR3 is CASSLLGQGGMHEQFF. The CDR3 nucleotides are TGCGCCAGCAGCTTGCTGGGACAGGGGGGGATGCATGAGCAGTTCTTC.